This T cell receptor beta chain is from a study of blood T cells in healthy people across ages. Aged about 6 to 100, donors were systemically healthy Caucasians from Russia. Then a second PCR, running about 6 to 11 cycles, was carried out with a sample-barcoded 5' primer and a J-beta primer mix. TCRdb independently ran MiXCR on the 5' RACE reads; one entry per CDR3 protein. The sample records some 780,000 distinct CDR3 sequences, around 50% being singletons. Germline assignment: CDR1 MNHNS and CDR2 SASEGT. The trim removed 2 bases at V and 9 bases at J, leaving 6 bases unmatched. CDR3 length: 14 amino acids.

This sequence originates from a man aged 35-49 years in good health. The sequenced material came from blood. The V call is TRBV6-1, the J call TRBJ2-1, with 8 nucleotides matching TRBD2. CDR3 DNA: TGTGCCAGCAGTGAAAGACTAGCGAATGCTGAGCAGTTCTTC. Protein product: CASSERLANAEQFF.